This T cell receptor (beta chain) derives from a study of CD8 T cells in ankylosing spondylitis. Study-wide results and limits: Reportedly, disease-linked clones are significantly enriched in ankylosing spondylitis patients' matched synovial fluid. Ankylosing spondylitis blood appeared to carry a characteristic TCR beta motif of several highly homologous variants.

As the method for making TCR beta libraries, quantitative 5'-RACE with molecular barcodes was used. TCRdb fed the 5' RACE reads into MiXCR, producing one record per CDR3 protein. The sample includes more than 150,000 distinct CDR3 sequences, 15% to 20% seen only once; the top ten take more than 3.5%. This clonotype was counted at least ten times. Its antigen is as yet unknown. Germline V gives CDR1 SGHAT, CDR2 FQDESV (reference sequence). This CDR3 region has 13 residues. V was clipped by 2 bases and J by 7 bases, with 8 bases between them. Specimen: blood, either unsorted or a sorted T cell fraction (not recorded which). The receptor was isolated from a male donor between 10 and 30 years old with ankylosing spondylitis or in good health (not recorded which). V gene TRBV11-1 combines with J gene TRBJ2-2; D remains unclear. The CDR3: CASSLLGIGELFF. DNA for the CDR3: TGTGCCAGCAGCTTATTGGGGATCGGGGAGCTGTTTTTT.